This T cell receptor (beta chain) came from a study of T-cell memory formation after mild COVID-19. Study results and caveats: Clones shrinking between day 15 and 85 showed a balanced CD4/CD8 split, and those that grew later tilted toward CD4+. Mostly located in CM and EM were contracting CD4+ clones, with contracting CD8+ clones located in EMRA.

V gave up 3 bases and J gave up 4 bases, with 0 bases separating them. Germline CDR1 reads DFQATT; CDR2 reads SNEGSKA (reference sequence). This CDR3 contains 9 residues. In the case of this clonotype: Its specificity is not known.

TCRdb redid the calling of the 5' RACE reads with MiXCR, one entry per CDR3 protein. This sample has a few hundred thousand distinct CDR3 sequences, with 25% to 30% found just once. This rearrangement joins TRBV20-1 to TRBJ1-2; no definite D call. Sequenced sample: PBMCs or a T cell subset sorted from them (not recorded which). The TCR originated in an adult woman who had mild COVID-19 (a few samples of this study predate the infection). Cell type and time point are not known. The CDR3 nucleotides read TGCAGTGCTAGCTATGGCTACACCTTC. Translated: CSASYGYTF.